This T cell receptor beta chain came from a study of T cells in women clearing cervical HPV infection. Turning to this clone: Read sequence stops 3 residues before the CDR3 end, and the germline J gene provides the missing end.

The CDR3 runs 13 residues. Germline loops: CDR1 SNHLY, CDR2 FYNNEI. The V end was cut by 8 bases, the J end by 5 bases, with 16 bases between. Method: immunoSEQ multiplex PCR; TCRdb's copy keeps in-frame clones and lacks some. The sample's table shows 40,000 or so clones. The chain carries TRBV2 and TRBJ2-7; maybe TRBD2 (5 bases). The sequenced sample was blood buffy coat. This clonotype was sampled from a woman between 18 and 75 years old with a cervical HPV16 infection that either progressed to CIN3+ or cleared (not recorded which). The CDR3 protein is CASCIRGNHEQYF. Incomplete CDR3 DNA: TGTGCCAGCTGCATCCGGGGTAACCACGAG.